This T cell receptor beta chain was identified during a study of CD8 T cells in ankylosing spondylitis. The study's findings and limits: Within matched ankylosing spondylitis synovial fluid, disease-linked clones were reportedly significantly enriched. Ankylosing spondylitis blood seemed to carry a telltale TCR beta motif made of under 10 highly homologous variants.

The CDR3 runs 14 residues. Germline V gene lookup returns CDR1 SQVTM and CDR2 ANQGSEA. Trimming removed 3 bases at V and 2 bases at J, with 11 bases between. This clonotype has at least ten counts. The antigen remains unidentified. Researchers built TCR beta libraries using quantitative 5'-RACE with molecular barcodes. TCRdb used MiXCR to reprocess the 5' RACE reads, holding one entry per CDR3 protein. The table lists tens of thousands of distinct CDR3 sequences, approximately 5% of them singletons. Sequenced material: blood, either unsorted or a sorted T cell fraction (not recorded which). The TCR was taken from a male donor with ankylosing spondylitis or in good health (not recorded which). V is TRBV29-1 and J is TRBJ2-1, with D tentatively TRBD1 (5 bases). The chain's CDR3 is CSVEGLGPYNEQFF. For the CDR3, the DNA is TGCAGCGTTGAGGGCTTGGGGCCCTACAATGAGCAGTTCTTC.